The sequence of this TCR beta chain was determined in a study of human T cells and chemical hapten exposure. Study-level background: The scalp of each patient received a weekly diphenylcyclopropenone dose for the full approximately 26-week study. Overall study findings and caveats: TCRs exceeding 1 in 1000 frequency stayed unchanged with DPC sensitization. Significantly more large CDR3 similarity clusters arose among expanded TCRs than among controls.

The time point denotes: pre-sensitization, week 0. Treatment described: therapeutic diphenylcyclopropenone sensitization with weekly scalp DPC. The library labeled individual cDNA molecules by adding unique molecular identifiers to them. Each CDR3 protein gets one entry after TCRdb re-called the RACE reads with MiXCR. The sample records tens of thousands of distinct CDR3 sequences, 5.5% to 7.5% being singletons. CDR3 length: 12 residues. Germline V gene lookup returns CDR1 SGHRS and CDR2 YFSETQ. Trimming shortened V by 1 base and J by 4 bases, and 6 bases separated the two germline ends. This clonotype was seen repeatedly, ten times or more. What it binds is unknown.

Sample: whole blood, taken in connection with sensitization to the hapten diphenylcyclopropenone (DPC). The receptor comes from a woman aged 25 to 39 with alopecia areata. Some clones in this sample may be carry-over from other donors' samples. The gene calls are TRBV5-1 and TRBJ2-7; D is unclear. CDR3: CASSLTDYEQYF. CDR3 nucleotide sequence: TGCGCCAGCAGCTTGACAGATTACGAGCAGTACTTC.